Shown below are 9 T cell receptor beta chains from a single sample sequenced in a study of blood T cell repertoires in COVID-19 (TCRdb year 2020). Library preparation used the immunoSEQ multiplex PCR assay. The immuneACCESS repertoire file appears here via TCRdb, limited to in-frame rearrangements. These files lack a portion of the clones; in checked studies, under half of the deficit traces to unresolved V genes, and the cause of the others is not known. The table for this sample lists some 260,000 clones; around 88% of them were counted only once. The ten largest clones represent under 1.5% of the sample. The sample consisted of peripheral blood. Receptors were obtained from an elderly man with acute or convalescent COVID-19.

This sequence joins TRBV7-2 and TRBJ1-2; no clear D. The CDR3 runs 12 residues. The germline V and J ends were trimmed by 0 bases and 8 bases, with 7 bases remaining between them. Germline lookup yields CDR1 SGHTA and CDR2 FQGNSA. CDR3 nucleotide sequence: TGTGCCAGCAGCTTAGCCGGTCGGGGCTACACCTTC. This encodes CASSLAGRGYTF.

The gene calls are TRBV10-3 and TRBJ1-5; tentative D call: TRBD1 (6 bases). Trimming shortened V by 0 bases and J by 2 bases, and 14 bases separated the two germline ends. The CDR3 sequence is 17 residues long. The germline CDR1 and CDR2 sequences are ENHRY and SYGVKD. The CDR3 nucleotides read TGTGCCATCAGTGAGTCGAAGGGGGTCGAGGGCAATCAGCCCCAGCATTTT. The encoded protein is CAISESKGVEGNQPQHF.

The J gene is TRBJ2-1, the V gene TRBV19, with TRBD2 identical over 14 bases. The CDR3 consists of 16 residues. CDR1 and CDR2 from the germline V gene are LNHDA and SQIVND (reference sequence). Unmatched junction bases numbered 3, after V lost 3 bases and J lost 5 bases. The CDR3 DNA reads TGTGCCAGTAGTATCCCGGGACTAGCGGGAGACAATGAGCAGTTCTTC. Residues: CASSIPGLAGDNEQFF.

The chain is built from TRBV7-2 and TRBJ1-2; D is ambiguous. The CDR3 is made up of 14 amino acids. V lost 5 bases and J lost 6, with 16 bases in between. Per the germline V gene, CDR1 is SGHTA and CDR2 is FQGNSA. This CDR3 is CASSPPNKPDGYTF. CDR3 DNA: TGTGCCAGCAGCCCCCCGAATAAGCCGGATGGCTACACCTTC.

As DNA, the CDR3 is TGTGCCAGCAGCCAAGATCCGGACAGCTCCTATAATTCACCCCTCCACTTT. This gives the protein CASSQDPDSSYNSPLHF. This chain links TRBV4-2 with TRBJ1-6; maybe TRBD1 (6 bases). The germline V and J ends were trimmed by 0 bases and 0 bases, with 9 bases remaining between them. Germline V lookup: CDR1 LGHNA, CDR2 YNFKEQ. This CDR3 has 17 residues.

The CDR3 sequence: CASRMGGTEAFF. Written as DNA, the CDR3 is TGTGCCAGCAGAATGGGGGGCACTGAAGCTTTCTTT. The V gene is TRBV28, the J gene TRBJ1-1; a weak D match, TRBD1 (5 bases). Germline V gives CDR1 MDHEN, CDR2 SYDVKM. Trimming pared 6 bases from V and 4 bases from J, leaving 9 bases between. The CDR3 spans 12 residues.

V is TRBV7-2 and J is TRBJ2-1; D is unclear. The CDR3 consists of 16 residues. V was pared by 1 base and J by 0 bases, with 10 bases between. Germline assignment: CDR1 SGHTA and CDR2 FQGNSA. CDR3 in amino acids: CASSLGAVSSYNEQFF. CDR3 nucleotides: TGTGCCAGCAGCTTAGGGGCAGTGAGCTCCTACAATGAGCAGTTCTTC. Full variable domain (rest looked up from reference TRBV7-2 and TRBJ2-1): GAGVSQSPSNKVTEKGKDVELRCDPISGHTALYWYRQSLGQGLEFLIYFQGNSAPDKSGLPSDRFSAERTGGSVSTLTIQRTQQEDSAVYLCASSLGAVSSYNEQFFGPGTRLTVL.

The chain employs TRBV10-3 and TRBJ2-7; 13 positions agree with TRBD2. Germline CDR1 ENHRY, CDR2 SYGVKD. After removal of 0 bases from V and 0 bases from J, the junction contained 8 bases not matched to a gene. The CDR3 is made up of 19 amino acids. The CDR3, as DNA: TGTGCCATCAGTGAGTCTTTCGTAGGACTAGCGGGGGCCTCCTACGAGCAGTACTTC. Protein sequence: CAISESFVGLAGASYEQYF.

This chain connects TRBV18 to TRBJ1-3, with 7 bases aligning to TRBD1. The ends lost 3 bases at V and 5 bases at J; junction bases unmatched: 7. This CDR3 is 15 amino acids long. Germline V gene lookup returns CDR1 KGHSH and CDR2 LQKENI. The CDR3: CASSPSGTARNTIYF. The CDR3 DNA reads TGTGCCAGCTCACCGTCCGGGACAGCCAGAAACACCATATATTTT.